This T cell receptor beta chain came from a study of blood T cells in healthy people across ages. Study findings and constraints: Observed TCR beta diversity showed a strong correlation with the percentage of naive T cells as measured by flow cytometry.

With a J-beta primer mix and a sample-barcoded 5' primer, a second PCR ran about 6 to 11 cycles. TCRdb called the 5' RACE reads again in MiXCR, with one record for every CDR3 protein. The repertoire holds 1,500,000 or so distinct CDR3 sequences, with around 55% as singletons. For this clonotype: Its antigen is unidentified.

The germline CDR1 and CDR2 sequences are LGHNA and YSLEER. The CDR3 is 16 residues long. V was clipped by 1 base and J by 4 bases, with 15 bases between them. The chain uses TRBV4-3 and TRBJ2-3; possibly TRBD2 for D (7 bases). The specimen was blood. The TCR comes from a man between 18 and 29 years old in good health. CDR3 amino acids: CASSQGLGGASDTQYF. For the CDR3, the DNA is TGCGCCAGCAGCCAAGGACTGGGGGGGGCGTCAGATACGCAGTATTTT.